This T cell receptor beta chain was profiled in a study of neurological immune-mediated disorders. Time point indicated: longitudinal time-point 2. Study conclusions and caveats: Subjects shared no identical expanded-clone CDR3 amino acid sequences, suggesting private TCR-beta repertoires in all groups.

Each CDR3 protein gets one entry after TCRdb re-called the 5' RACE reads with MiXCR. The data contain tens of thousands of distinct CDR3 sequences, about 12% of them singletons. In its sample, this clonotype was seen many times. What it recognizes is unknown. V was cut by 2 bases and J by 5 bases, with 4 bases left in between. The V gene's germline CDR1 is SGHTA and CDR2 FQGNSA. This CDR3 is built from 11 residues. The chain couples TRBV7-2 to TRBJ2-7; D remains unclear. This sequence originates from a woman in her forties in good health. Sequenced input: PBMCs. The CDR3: CASSLLNEQYF. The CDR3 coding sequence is TGTGCCAGCAGCTTATTGAACGAGCAGTACTTC.